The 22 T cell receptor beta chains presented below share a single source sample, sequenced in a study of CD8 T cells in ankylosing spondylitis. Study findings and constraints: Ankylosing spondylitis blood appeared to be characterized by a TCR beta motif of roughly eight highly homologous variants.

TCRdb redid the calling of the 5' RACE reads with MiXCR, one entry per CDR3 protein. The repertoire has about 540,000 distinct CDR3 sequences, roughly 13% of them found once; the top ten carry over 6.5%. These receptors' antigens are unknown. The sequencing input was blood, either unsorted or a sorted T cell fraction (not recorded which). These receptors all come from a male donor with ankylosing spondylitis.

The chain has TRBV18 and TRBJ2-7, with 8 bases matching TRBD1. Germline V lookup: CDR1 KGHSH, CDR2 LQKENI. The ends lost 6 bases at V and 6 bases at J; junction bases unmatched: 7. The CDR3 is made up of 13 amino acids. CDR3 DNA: TGTGCCAGCTCTTCATCACAGGGGGTCGAGCAGTACGTC. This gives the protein CASSSSQGVEQYV.

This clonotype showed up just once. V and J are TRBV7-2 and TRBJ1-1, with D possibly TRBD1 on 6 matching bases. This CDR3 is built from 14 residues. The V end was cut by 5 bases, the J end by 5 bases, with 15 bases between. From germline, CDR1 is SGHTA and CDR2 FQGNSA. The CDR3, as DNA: TGTGCCAGCAGCAAAGGGGGGGGTAAAACTGAAGCTTTCTTT. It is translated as CASSKGGGKTEAFF.

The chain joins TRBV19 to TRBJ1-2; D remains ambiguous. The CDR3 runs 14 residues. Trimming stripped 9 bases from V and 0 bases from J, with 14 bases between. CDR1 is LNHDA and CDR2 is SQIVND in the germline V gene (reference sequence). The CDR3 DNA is TGTGCCAGCGCCCCAGGTCCCGCTAACTATGGCTACACCTTC. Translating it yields CASAPGPANYGYTF.

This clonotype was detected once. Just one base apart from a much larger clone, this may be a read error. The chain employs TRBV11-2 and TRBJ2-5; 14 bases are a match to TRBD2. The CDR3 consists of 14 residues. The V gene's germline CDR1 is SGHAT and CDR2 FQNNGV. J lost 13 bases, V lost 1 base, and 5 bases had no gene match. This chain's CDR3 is CASSLVTSGRARYF. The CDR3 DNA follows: TGTGCCAGCAGCTTAGTGACTAGCGGGAGGGCCCGGTACTTC.

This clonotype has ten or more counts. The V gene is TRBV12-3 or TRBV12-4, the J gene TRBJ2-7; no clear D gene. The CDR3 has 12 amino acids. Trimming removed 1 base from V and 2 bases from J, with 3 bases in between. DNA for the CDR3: TGTGCCAGCAGTTTAGGCACCTACGAGCAGTACGTC. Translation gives CASSLGTYEQYV.

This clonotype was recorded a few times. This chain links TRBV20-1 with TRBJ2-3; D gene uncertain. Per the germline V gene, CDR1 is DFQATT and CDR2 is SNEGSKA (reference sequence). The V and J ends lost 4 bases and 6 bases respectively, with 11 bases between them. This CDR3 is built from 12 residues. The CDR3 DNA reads TGCAGTGCTATCCCGGGCGCGGATACGCAGTATTTT. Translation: CSAIPGADTQYF.

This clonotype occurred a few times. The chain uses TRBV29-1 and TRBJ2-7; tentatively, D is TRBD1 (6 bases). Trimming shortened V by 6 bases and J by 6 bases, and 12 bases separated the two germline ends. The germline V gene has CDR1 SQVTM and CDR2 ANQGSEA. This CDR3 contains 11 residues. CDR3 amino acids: CSVTGTFEQYF. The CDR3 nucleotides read TGCAGCGTGACCGGGACATTCGAGCAGTACTTC.

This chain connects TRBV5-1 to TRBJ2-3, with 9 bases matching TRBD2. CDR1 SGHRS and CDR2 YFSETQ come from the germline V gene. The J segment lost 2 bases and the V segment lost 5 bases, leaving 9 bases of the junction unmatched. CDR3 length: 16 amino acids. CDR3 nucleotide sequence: TGCGCCAGCAGAGGGCGGATAGCGGGAGTCACAGATACGCAGTATTTT. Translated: CASRGRIAGVTDTQYF.

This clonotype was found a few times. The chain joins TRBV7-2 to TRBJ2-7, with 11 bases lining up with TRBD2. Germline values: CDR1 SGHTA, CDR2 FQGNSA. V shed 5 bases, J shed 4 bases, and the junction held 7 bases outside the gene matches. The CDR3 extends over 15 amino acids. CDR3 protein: CASSMGLAAGYEQYF. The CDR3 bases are TGTGCCAGCAGCATGGGACTAGCGGCAGGATACGAGCAGTACTTC.

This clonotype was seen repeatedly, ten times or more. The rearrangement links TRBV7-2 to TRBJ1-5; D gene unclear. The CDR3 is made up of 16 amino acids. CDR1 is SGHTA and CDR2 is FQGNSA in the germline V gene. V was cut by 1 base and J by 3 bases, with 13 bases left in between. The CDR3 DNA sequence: TGTGCCAGCAGCTTAGAAGGCGGGAGTACCAATCAGCCCCAGCATTTT. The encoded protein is CASSLEGGSTNQPQHF.

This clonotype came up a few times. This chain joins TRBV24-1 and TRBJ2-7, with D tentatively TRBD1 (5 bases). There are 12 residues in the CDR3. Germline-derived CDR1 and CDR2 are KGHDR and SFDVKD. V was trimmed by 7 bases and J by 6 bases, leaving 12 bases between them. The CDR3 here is CATSQTGFEQYF. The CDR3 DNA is TGTGCCACCAGCCAAACAGGCTTCGAGCAGTACTTC.

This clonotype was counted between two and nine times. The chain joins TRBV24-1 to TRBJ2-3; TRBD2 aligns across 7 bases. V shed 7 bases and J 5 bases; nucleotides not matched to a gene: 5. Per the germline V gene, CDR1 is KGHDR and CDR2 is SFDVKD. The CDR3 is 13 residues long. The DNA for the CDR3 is TGTGCCACCAGGGGGGGGGAAGAAGATACGCAGTATTTT. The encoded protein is CATRGGEEDTQYF.

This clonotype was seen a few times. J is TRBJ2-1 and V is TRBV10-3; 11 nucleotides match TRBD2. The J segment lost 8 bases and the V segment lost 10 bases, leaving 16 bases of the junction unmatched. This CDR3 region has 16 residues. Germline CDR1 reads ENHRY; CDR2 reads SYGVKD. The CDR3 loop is CATQPRLAGNDHEQFF. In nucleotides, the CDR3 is TGTGCCACCCAACCCCGACTAGCGGGAAACGACCATGAGCAGTTCTTC.

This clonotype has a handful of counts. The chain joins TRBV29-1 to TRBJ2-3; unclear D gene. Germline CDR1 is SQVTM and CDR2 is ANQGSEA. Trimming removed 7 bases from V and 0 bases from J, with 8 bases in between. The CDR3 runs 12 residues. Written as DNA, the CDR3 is TGCAGCGCCTTTAAGAGCACAGATACGCAGTATTTT. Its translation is CSAFKSTDTQYF.

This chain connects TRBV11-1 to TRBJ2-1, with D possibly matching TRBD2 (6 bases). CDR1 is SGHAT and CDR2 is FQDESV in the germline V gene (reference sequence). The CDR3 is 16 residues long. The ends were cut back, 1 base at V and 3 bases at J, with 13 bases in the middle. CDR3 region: CASSLVSGLHYNEQFF. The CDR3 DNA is TGTGCCAGCAGCTTAGTCTCCGGACTACACTACAATGAGCAGTTCTTC.

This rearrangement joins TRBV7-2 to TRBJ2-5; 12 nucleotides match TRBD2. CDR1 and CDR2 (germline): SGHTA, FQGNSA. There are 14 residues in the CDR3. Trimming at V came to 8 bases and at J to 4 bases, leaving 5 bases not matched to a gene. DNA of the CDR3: TGTGCCAGCGGTCTACTAGCGGGAGGAGAGACCCAGTACTTC. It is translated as CASGLLAGGETQYF. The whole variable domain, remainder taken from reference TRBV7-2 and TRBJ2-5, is GAGVSQSPSNKVTEKGKDVELRCDPISGHTALYWYRQSLGQGLEFLIYFQGNSAPDKSGLPSDRFSAERTGGSVSTLTIQRTQQEDSAVYLCASGLLAGGETQYFGPGTRLLVL.

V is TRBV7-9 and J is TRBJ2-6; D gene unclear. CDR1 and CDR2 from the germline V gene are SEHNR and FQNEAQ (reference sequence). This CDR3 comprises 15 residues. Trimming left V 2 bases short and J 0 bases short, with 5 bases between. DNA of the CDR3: TGTGCCAGCAGCTTAACGAACTCTGGGGCCAACGTCCTGACTTTC. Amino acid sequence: CASSLTNSGANVLTF.

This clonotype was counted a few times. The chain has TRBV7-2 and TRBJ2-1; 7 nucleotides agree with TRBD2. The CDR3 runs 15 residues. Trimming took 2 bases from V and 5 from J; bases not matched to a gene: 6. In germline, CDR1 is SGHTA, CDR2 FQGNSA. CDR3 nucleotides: TGTGCCAGCAGCTTACCTCCGGGACTACACAATGAGCAGTTCTTC. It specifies CASSLPPGLHNEQFF.

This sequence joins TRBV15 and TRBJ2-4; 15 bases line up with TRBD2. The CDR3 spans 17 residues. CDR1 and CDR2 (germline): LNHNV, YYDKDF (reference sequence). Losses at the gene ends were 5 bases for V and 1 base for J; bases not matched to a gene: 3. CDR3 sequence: CATSYGLAGGAKNIQYF. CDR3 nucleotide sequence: TGTGCCACCAGCTATGGACTAGCGGGAGGGGCCAAAAACATTCAGTACTTC.

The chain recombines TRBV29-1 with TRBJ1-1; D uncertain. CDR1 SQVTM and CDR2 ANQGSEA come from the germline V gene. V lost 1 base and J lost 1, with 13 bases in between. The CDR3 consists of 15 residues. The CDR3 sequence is CSVEGVGGKNTEAFF. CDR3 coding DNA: TGCAGCGTTGAAGGAGTCGGCGGCAAGAACACTGAAGCTTTCTTT.

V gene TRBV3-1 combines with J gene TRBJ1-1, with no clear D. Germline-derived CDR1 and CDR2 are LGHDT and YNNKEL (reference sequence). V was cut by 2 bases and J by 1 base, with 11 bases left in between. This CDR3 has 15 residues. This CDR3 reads CASSQFIGSNTEAFF. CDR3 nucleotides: TGTGCCAGCAGCCAATTTATTGGTTCGAACACTGAAGCTTTCTTT. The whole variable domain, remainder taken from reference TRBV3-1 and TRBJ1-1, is DTAVSQTPKYLVTQMGNDKSIKCEQNLGHDTMYWYKQDSKKFLKIMFSYNNKELIINETVPNRFSPKSPDKAHLNLHINSLELGDSAVYFCASSQFIGSNTEAFFGQGTRLTVV.

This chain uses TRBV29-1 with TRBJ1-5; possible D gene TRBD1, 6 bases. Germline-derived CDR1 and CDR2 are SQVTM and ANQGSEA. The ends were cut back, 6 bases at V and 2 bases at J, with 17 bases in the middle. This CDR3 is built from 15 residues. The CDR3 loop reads CSVRGGGSGNQPQHF. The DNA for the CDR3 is TGCAGCGTGCGGGGAGGGGGAAGCGGCAATCAGCCCCAGCATTTT.